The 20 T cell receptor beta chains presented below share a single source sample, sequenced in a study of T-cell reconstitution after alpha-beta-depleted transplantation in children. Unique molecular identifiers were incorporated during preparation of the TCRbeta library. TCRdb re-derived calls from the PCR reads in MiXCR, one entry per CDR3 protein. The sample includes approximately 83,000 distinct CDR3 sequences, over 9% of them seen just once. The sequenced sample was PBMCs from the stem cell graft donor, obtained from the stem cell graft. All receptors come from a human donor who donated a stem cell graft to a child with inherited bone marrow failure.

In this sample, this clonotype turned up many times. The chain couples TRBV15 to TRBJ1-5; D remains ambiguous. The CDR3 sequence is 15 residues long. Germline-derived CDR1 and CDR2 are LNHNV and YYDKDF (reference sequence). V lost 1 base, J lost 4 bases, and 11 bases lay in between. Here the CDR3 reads CATSRGGRDNQPQHF. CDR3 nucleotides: TGTGCCACCAGCAGAGGAGGGAGGGATAATCAGCCCCAGCATTTT. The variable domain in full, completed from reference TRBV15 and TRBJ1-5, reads DAMVIQNPRYQVTQFGKPVTLSCSQTLNHNVMYWYQQKSSQAPKLLFHYYDKDFNNEADTPDNFQSRRPNTSFCFLDIRSPGLGDTAMYLCATSRGGRDNQPQHFGDGTRLSIL.

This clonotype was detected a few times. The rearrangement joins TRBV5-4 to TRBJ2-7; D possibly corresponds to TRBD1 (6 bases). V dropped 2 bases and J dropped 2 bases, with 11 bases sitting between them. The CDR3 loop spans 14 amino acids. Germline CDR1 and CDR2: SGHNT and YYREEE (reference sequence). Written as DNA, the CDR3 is TGTGCCAGCAGCTTAAGACAGGACGCCTACGAGCAGTACTTC. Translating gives CASSLRQDAYEQYF.

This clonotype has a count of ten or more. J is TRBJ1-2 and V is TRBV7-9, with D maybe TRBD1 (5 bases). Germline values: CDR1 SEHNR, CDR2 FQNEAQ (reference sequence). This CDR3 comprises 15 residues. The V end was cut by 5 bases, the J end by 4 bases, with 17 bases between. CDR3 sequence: CASSEPSGQSYGYTF. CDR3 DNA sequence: TGTGCCAGCAGCGAACCCTCGGGGCAGAGCTATGGCTACACCTTC. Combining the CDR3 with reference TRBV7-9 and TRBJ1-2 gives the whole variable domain DTGVSQNPRHKITKRGQNVTFRCDPISEHNRLYWYRQTLGQGPEFLTYFQNEAQLEKSRLLSDRFSAERPKGSFSTLEIQRTEQGDSAMYLCASSEPSGQSYGYTFGSGTRLTVV.

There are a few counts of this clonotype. The CDR3 loop is CASMPPLAGGPSSYNEQFF. The CDR3 coding sequence is TGTGCCAGCATGCCCCCACTAGCGGGGGGCCCGAGCTCCTACAATGAGCAGTTCTTC. J is TRBJ2-1 and V is TRBV6-4, with TRBD2 matching 12 bases. Trimming took 7 bases from V and 0 from J; bases not matched to a gene: 13. Germline CDR1 reads MRHNA; CDR2 reads SNTAGT. This CDR3 is 19 amino acids long.

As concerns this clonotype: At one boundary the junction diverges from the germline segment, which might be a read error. The CDR3 nucleotides are TGCGCCAGCAGCAAAGATGCCCGGGGGCAGCCCCAGCATTTT. This translates into CASSKDARGQPQHF. The chain combines TRBV4-1 with TRBJ1-5, with D perhaps matching TRBD1 (5 bases). The CDR3 has 14 amino acids. Germline-derived CDR1 and CDR2 are MGHRA and YSYEKL.

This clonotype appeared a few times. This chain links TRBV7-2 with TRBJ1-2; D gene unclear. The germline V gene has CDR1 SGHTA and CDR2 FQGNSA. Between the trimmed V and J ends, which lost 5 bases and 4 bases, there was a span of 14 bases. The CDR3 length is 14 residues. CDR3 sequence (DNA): TGTGCCAGCAGCCCAGGCGGGTTTGCCTATGGCTACACCTTC. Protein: CASSPGGFAYGYTF.

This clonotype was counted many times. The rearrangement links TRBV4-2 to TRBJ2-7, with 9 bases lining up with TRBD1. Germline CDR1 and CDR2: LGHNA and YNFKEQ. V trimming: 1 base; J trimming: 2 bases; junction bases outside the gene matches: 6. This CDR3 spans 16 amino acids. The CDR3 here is CASSQVDRGSAYEQYF. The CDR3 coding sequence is TGTGCCAGCAGCCAAGTGGACAGGGGATCGGCCTACGAGCAGTACTTC.

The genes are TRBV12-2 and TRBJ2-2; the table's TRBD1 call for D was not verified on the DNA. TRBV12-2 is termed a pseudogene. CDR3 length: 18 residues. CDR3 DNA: TGTGCAAGTCGCCCTAAGGGGGTCCGGGACAGGGCCACCGGGGAGCTGTTTTTT. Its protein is CASRPKGVRDRATGELFF.

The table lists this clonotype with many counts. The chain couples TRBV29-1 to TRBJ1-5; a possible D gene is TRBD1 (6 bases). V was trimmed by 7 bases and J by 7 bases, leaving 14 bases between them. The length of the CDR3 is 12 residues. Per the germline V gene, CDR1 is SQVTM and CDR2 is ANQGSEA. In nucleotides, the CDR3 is TGCAGCGGGACATGGAGGGGGCAGCCCCAGCATTTT. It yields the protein CSGTWRGQPQHF.

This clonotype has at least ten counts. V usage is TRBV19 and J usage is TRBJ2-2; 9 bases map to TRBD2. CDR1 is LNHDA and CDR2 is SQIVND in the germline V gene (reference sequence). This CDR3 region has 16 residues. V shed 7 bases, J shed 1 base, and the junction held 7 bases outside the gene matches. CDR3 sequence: CASKQRGALNTGELFF. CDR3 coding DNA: TGTGCCAGTAAGCAGCGGGGGGCCCTGAACACCGGGGAGCTGTTTTTT.

CDR3 coding DNA: TGTGCCAGCAGTTACTACCTCGCAGGGGGCCGCACCGGGGAGCTGTTTTTT. Its translation: CASSYYLAGGRTGELFF. This chain joins TRBV6-2 or TRBV6-3 and TRBJ2-2; 8 nucleotides align to TRBD1. Losses at the gene ends were 1 base for V and 4 bases for J; bases not matched to a gene: 8. Per the germline V gene, CDR1 is MNHEY and CDR2 is SVGEGT. CDR3 length equals 17 residues.

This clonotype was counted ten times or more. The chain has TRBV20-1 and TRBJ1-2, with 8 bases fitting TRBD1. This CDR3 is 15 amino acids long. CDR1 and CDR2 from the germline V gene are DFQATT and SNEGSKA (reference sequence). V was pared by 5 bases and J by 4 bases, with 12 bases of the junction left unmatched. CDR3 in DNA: TGCAGTGCTGGCGGACAGGGACGTTTTTCCTATGGCTACACCTTC. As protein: CSAGGQGRFSYGYTF.

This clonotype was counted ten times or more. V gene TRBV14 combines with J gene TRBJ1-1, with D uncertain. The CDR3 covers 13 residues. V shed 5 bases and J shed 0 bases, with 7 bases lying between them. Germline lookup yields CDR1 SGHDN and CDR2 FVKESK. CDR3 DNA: TGTGCCAGCAGCTGGGGAATGAACACTGAAGCTTTCTTT. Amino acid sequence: CASSWGMNTEAFF.

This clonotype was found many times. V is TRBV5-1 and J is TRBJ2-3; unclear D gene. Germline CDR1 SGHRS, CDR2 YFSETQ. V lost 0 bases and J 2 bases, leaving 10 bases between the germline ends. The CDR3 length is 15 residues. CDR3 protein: CASSLDPAPTDTQYF. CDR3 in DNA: TGCGCCAGCAGCTTGGATCCAGCCCCCACAGATACGCAGTATTTT.

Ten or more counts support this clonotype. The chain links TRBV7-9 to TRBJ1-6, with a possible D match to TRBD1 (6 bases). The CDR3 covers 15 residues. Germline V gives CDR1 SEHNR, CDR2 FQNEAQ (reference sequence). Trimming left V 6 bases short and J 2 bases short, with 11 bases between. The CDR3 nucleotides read TGTGCCAGCAGGTCTGGACAGACCTATAATTCACCCCTCCACTTT. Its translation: CASRSGQTYNSPLHF.

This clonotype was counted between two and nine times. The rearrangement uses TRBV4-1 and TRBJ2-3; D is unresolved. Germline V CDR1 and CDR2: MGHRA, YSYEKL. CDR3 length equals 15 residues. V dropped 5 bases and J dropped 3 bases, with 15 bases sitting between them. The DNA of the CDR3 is TGCGCCAGCAGCTTCTCGCCTTCCGAAACAGATACGCAGTATTTT. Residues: CASSFSPSETDTQYF.

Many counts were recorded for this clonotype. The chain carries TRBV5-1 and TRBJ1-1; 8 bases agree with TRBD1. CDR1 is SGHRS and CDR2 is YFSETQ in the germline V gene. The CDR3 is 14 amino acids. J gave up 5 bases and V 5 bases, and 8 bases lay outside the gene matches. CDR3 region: CASRDDRGFTEAFF. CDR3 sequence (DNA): TGCGCCAGCAGAGATGACAGGGGTTTTACTGAAGCTTTCTTT.

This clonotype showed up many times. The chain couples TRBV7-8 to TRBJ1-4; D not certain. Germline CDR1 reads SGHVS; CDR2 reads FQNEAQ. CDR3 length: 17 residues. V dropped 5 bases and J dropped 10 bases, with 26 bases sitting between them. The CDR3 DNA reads TGTGCCAGCAGCCCCTGGGCCCGGGTGACTAACGTCGGAAAACTGTTTTTT. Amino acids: CASSPWARVTNVGKLFF.

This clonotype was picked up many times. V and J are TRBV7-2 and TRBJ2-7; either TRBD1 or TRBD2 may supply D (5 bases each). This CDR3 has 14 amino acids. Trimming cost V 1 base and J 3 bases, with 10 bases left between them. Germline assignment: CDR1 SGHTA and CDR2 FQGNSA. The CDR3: CASSLDRDGYEQYF. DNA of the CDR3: TGTGCCAGCAGCTTAGACCGGGACGGCTACGAGCAGTACTTC.

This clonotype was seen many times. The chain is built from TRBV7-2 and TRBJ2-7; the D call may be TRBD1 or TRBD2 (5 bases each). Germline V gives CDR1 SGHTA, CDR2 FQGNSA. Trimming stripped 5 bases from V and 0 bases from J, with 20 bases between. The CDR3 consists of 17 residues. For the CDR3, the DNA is TGTGCCAGCAGCAAAGTAGTCTATGCAGGGAGCTCCTACGAGCAGTACTTC. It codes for CASSKVVYAGSSYEQYF.